The entry that follows covers one TCR beta chain sequence. The CDR3 has 13 residues. CDR1 and CDR2 from the germline V gene are KGHSH and LQKENI. V lost 0 bases to trimming and J lost 6 bases, with 8 bases between them. Unique molecular identifiers were used in preparing the TCRbeta library. TCRdb re-called the PCR reads through MiXCR, storing one row per CDR3 protein. The table lists 600,000 to 700,000 distinct CDR3 sequences, approximately 15% of them singletons, with about 1.1% in the top ten. These data come from a study of T-cell reconstitution after alpha-beta-depleted transplantation in children.

The gene calls are TRBV18 and TRBJ1-2; D is unresolved. The material sequenced was PBMCs from the stem cell graft donor, taken from the stem cell graft. This receptor was obtained from a human donor who donated a stem cell graft to a child with acute myeloid leukemia. The CDR3 reads CASSPPATDGYTF. As DNA, the CDR3 is TGTGCCAGCTCACCACCCGCCACAGATGGCTACACCTTC.